This T cell receptor beta chain was sequenced in a study of control samples from healthy donors and cancer patients. The CDR3 is 14 amino acids. Germline CDR1 reads ENHRY; CDR2 reads SYGVKD. V lost 6 bases to trimming and J lost 0 bases, with 12 bases between them. Only in-frame clones appear in the TCRdb table, and some are missing; sequencing was by immunoSEQ multiplex PCR. The table lists approximately 140,000 clones, 75% to 95% of them singletons. This clonotype originated in a man in his late teens or twenties in good health. The sequenced material came from blood. The rearrangement joins TRBV10-3 to TRBJ2-7, with a weak D call TRBD1 (5 bases). CDR3 in DNA: TGTGCCATCAGAAAGACAGAGAGCTCCTACGAGCAGTACTTC. It specifies CAIRKTESSYEQYF.